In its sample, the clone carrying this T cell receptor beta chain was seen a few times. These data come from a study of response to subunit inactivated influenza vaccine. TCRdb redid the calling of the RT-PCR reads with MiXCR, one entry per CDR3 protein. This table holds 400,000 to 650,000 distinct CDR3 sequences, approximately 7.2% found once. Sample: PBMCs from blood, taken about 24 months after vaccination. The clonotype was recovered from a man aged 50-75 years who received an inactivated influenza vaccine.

This chain's CDR3 is CASSLVGGGVADTQYF. In nucleotides, the CDR3 is TGTGCCAGCAGCTTAGTAGGCGGGGGGGTGGCAGATACGCAGTATTTT. The rearrangement links TRBV7-2 to TRBJ2-3; TRBD2 matches 9 bases. V lost 1 base and J lost 4; bases outside the gene matches: 6. Germline V lookup: CDR1 SGHTA, CDR2 FQGNSA. The CDR3 covers 16 residues. Complete variable domain (other parts from reference TRBV7-2 and TRBJ2-3): GAGVSQSPSNKVTEKGKDVELRCDPISGHTALYWYRQSLGQGLEFLIYFQGNSAPDKSGLPSDRFSAERTGGSVSTLTIQRTQQEDSAVYLCASSLVGGGVADTQYFGPGTRLTVL.